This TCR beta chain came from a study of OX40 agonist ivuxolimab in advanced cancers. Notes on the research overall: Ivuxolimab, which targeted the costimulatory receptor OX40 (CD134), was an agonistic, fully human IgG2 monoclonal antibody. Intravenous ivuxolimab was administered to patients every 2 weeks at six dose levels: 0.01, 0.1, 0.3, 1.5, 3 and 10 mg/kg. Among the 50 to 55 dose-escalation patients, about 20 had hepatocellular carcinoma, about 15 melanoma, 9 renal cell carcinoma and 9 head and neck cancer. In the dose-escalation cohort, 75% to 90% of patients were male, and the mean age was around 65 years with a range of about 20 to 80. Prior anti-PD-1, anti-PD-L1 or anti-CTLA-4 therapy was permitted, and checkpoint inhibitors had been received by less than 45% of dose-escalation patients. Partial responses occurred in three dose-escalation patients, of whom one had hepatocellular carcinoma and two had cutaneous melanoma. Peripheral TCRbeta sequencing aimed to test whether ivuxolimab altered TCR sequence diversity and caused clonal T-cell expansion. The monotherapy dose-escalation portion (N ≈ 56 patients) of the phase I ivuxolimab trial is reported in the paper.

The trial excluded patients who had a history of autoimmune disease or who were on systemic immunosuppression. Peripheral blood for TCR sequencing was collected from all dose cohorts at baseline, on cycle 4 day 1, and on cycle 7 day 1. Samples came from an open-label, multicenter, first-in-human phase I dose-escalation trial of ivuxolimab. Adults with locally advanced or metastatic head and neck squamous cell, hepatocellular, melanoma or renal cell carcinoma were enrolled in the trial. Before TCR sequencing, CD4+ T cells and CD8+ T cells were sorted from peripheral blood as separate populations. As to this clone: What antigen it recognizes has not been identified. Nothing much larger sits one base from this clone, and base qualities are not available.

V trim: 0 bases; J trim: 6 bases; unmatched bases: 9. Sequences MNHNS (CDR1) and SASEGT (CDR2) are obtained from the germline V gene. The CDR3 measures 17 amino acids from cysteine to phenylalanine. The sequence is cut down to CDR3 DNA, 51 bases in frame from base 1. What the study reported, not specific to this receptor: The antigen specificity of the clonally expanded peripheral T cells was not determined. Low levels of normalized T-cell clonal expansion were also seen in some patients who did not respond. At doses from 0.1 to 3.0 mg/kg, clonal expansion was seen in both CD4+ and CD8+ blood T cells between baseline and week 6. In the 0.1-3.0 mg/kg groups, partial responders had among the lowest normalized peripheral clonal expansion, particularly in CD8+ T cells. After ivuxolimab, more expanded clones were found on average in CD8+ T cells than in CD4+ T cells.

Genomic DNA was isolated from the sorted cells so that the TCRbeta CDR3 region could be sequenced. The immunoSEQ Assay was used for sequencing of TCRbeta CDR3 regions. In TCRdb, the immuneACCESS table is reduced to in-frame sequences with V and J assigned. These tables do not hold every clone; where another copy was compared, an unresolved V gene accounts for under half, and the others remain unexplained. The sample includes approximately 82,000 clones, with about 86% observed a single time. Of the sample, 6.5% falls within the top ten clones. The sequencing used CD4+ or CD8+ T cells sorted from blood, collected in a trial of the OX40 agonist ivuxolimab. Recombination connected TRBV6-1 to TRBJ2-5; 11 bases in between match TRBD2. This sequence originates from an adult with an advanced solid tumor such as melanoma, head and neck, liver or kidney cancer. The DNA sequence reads TGTGCCAGCAGTGAAGCGGCCCTAGCGGGAGGCCTCAAGACCCAGTACTTC. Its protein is CASSEAALAGGLKTQYF.